One and the same sample provided the 31 T cell receptor beta chains below, sequenced in a study of early T cells in non-severe SARS-CoV-2 infection. TCRdb reprocessed the 5' RACE reads via MiXCR and lists one record per CDR3 protein. The data hold about 61,000 distinct CDR3 sequences, with more than 10% observed a single time. Sample: whole blood, taken at baseline. These receptors were collected from an adult who was a healthcare worker with PCR-confirmed SARS-CoV-2 infection or an uninfected control (not recorded which). The donor label of this sample is uncertain.

The chain employs TRBV6-6 and TRBJ2-1; no clear D. V lost 2 bases, J lost 5 bases, and 1 base lay in between. The CDR3 consists of 11 residues. CDR1 is MNHNY, CDR2 SVGAGI, per germline (reference sequence). CDR3 sequence: CASSYDNEQFF. Written as DNA, the CDR3 is TGTGCCAGCAGTTACGACAATGAGCAGTTCTTC.

This rearrangement joins TRBV7-2 to TRBJ2-6; D possibly corresponds to TRBD2 (6 bases). CDR1 SGHTA and CDR2 FQGNSA come from the germline V gene. Trimming removed 1 base at V and 2 bases at J, with 9 bases between. There are 16 residues in the CDR3. The CDR3 DNA follows: TGTGCCAGCAGCTTAGTTTCGGGGGCTGGGGCCAACGTCCTGACTTTC. This gives the protein CASSLVSGAGANVLTF.

The rearrangement links TRBV7-6 to TRBJ2-5, with D uncertain. V lost 2 bases to trimming and J lost 3 bases, with 10 bases between them. The CDR3 totals 14 residues. From germline, CDR1 is SGHVS and CDR2 FNYEAQ. CDR3 residues: CASSLWRRKETQYF. CDR3 nucleotides: TGTGCCAGCAGCTTATGGAGAAGGAAAGAGACCCAGTACTTC.

This clonotype was seen a handful of times. V usage is TRBV13 and J usage is TRBJ1-1, with D uncertain. CDR3 size: 13 residues. Trimming removed 1 base from V and 1 base from J, with 4 bases in between. Germline CDR1 reads PRHDT; CDR2 reads FYEKMQ (reference sequence). As DNA, the CDR3 is TGTGCCAGCAGCTTAGTTCAGAACACTGAAGCTTTCTTT. It specifies CASSLVQNTEAFF.

V gene TRBV12-3 or TRBV12-4 combines with J gene TRBJ1-6, with 7 positions matching TRBD1. V lost 5 bases to trimming and J lost 9 bases; unmatched junction nucleotides: 4. This CDR3 spans 13 amino acids. CDR3 region: CASSPRGSSPLHF. In nucleotides, the CDR3 is TGTGCCAGCAGTCCCAGGGGGTCTTCACCCCTCCACTTT.

This clonotype was counted between two and nine times. The chain is built from TRBV18 and TRBJ2-3; D call uncertain. V lost 2 bases, J lost 5 bases, and 8 bases lay in between. The CDR3 totals 13 residues. Germline V gives CDR1 KGHSH, CDR2 LQKENI. CDR3 DNA sequence: TGTGCCAGCTCACCAGGAGTCGGAGATACGCAGTATTTT. Encoded protein: CASSPGVGDTQYF.

This clonotype appeared a few times. The rearrangement links TRBV7-2 to TRBJ2-2; a weak D match, TRBD2 (6 bases). Germline assignment: CDR1 SGHTA and CDR2 FQGNSA. V was clipped by 5 bases and J by 6 bases, with 13 bases between them. CDR3 length equals 14 residues. The CDR3 loop reads CASSRRTGAGELFF. The CDR3 nucleotides read TGTGCCAGCAGCCGCCGCACGGGGGCCGGGGAGCTGTTTTTT. The full variable domain, its missing parts supplied by reference TRBV7-2 and TRBJ2-2, is GAGVSQSPSNKVTEKGKDVELRCDPISGHTALYWYRQSLGQGLEFLIYFQGNSAPDKSGLPSDRFSAERTGGSVSTLTIQRTQQEDSAVYLCASSRRTGAGELFFGEGSRLTVL.

This clonotype was seen at least ten times. The chain recombines TRBV5-1 with TRBJ2-3; no clear D gene. This CDR3 has 14 amino acids. Germline V gives CDR1 SGHRS, CDR2 YFSETQ. Trimming removed 7 bases from V and 5 bases from J, with 17 bases in between. In DNA, the CDR3 is TGCGCCAGCGGACGAGGAGATGCGCAAGATACGCAGTATTTT. Encoded protein: CASGRGDAQDTQYF.

This chain joins TRBV5-5 and TRBJ2-7; D gene ambiguous. The length of the CDR3 is 13 residues. The V gene lost 1 base and the J gene lost 3 bases, with 8 bases spanning the gap. Germline V gives CDR1 SGHKS, CDR2 YYEKEE (reference sequence). CDR3 DNA: TGTGCCAGCAGCTTGACCAGCAGCTACGAGCAGTACGTC. Translating gives CASSLTSSYEQYV.

This clonotype was seen more than once but under ten times. The gene calls are TRBV20-1 and TRBJ2-3; perhaps TRBD2 as D (5 bases). Trimming pared 1 base from V and 2 bases from J, leaving 7 bases between. The CDR3 sequence is 13 residues long. Germline loops: CDR1 DFQATT, CDR2 SNEGSKA (reference sequence). The CDR3 loop reads CSARGLYTDTQYF. CDR3 DNA sequence: TGCAGTGCTAGAGGACTATACACAGATACGCAGTATTTT.

This clonotype has a handful of counts. V usage is TRBV30 and J usage is TRBJ1-1; TRBD1 might be the D (6 bases). Per germline, CDR1 GTSNPN and CDR2 SVGIG (reference sequence). Trimming took 1 base from V and 4 from J, leaving 13 bases between them. The CDR3 runs to 14 residues. The CDR3 reads CAWSGQVGVTEAFF. The DNA for the CDR3 is TGTGCCTGGAGTGGACAGGTCGGGGTCACTGAAGCTTTCTTT.

This clonotype appeared a few times. The chain recombines TRBV6-6 with TRBJ1-2, with 7 positions matching TRBD1. J gave up 0 bases and V 5 bases, and 9 bases lay outside the gene matches. Germline V lookup: CDR1 MNHNY, CDR2 SVGAGI (reference sequence). The length of the CDR3 is 16 residues. CDR3 in DNA: TGTGCCAGCAGTCGTAACAGGGGAGCGGCTAACTATGGCTACACCTTC. Residues: CASSRNRGAANYGYTF.

This clonotype was picked up many times. This sequence joins TRBV6-1 and TRBJ2-7; D is perhaps TRBD1 (5 bases). The germline V gene encodes CDR1 MNHNS and CDR2 SASEGT. CDR3 length equals 13 residues. Trimming shortened V by 6 bases and J by 4 bases, and 13 bases separated the two germline ends. CDR3 coding DNA: TGTGCCAGCAGGGACATAGCTATTTACGAGCAGTACGTC. It yields the protein CASRDIAIYEQYV.

The V and J genes are TRBV19 and TRBJ1-5, with unresolved D. CDR3 length: 15 amino acids. The germline V and J ends were trimmed by 7 bases and 4 bases, with 17 bases remaining between them. Germline assignment: CDR1 LNHDA and CDR2 SQIVND (reference sequence). The CDR3 bases are TGTGCCAGTACCCAAGGGTCTACCCAAAATCAGCCCCAGCATTTT. Translation: CASTQGSTQNQPQHF.

This clonotype has ten or more counts. J is TRBJ2-5 and V is TRBV12-3 or TRBV12-4, with a tentative D call TRBD1 (6 bases). CDR3 length: 11 amino acids. V was clipped by 6 bases and J by 7 bases, with 9 bases between them. The CDR3 DNA is TGTGCCAGCAGGCGACAGGTGACCCAGTACTTC. It codes for CASRRQVTQYF.

The table lists this clonotype with a few counts. The chain employs TRBV7-2 and TRBJ2-3, with TRBD1 identical over 7 bases. The CDR3 is made up of 14 amino acids. The V gene end was trimmed by 6 bases and the J gene end by 3 bases; junction bases not matched to a gene: 6. CDR1 SGHTA and CDR2 FQGNSA come from the germline V gene. The CDR3 here is CASSTTGWTDTQYF. In nucleotides, the CDR3 is TGTGCCAGCAGTACGACAGGGTGGACAGATACGCAGTATTTT.

This clonotype was found a few times. This sequence joins TRBV27 and TRBJ2-5; D is possibly TRBD1 (6 bases). V was shortened by 3 bases and J by 4 bases, with 24 bases between the two germline ends. This CDR3 spans 18 amino acids. Germline-derived CDR1 and CDR2 are MNHEY and SMNVEV (reference sequence). This CDR3 reads CASSFLIRGTSSRETQYF. CDR3 in DNA: TGTGCCAGCAGTTTTTTGATTAGAGGGACATCCAGCCGAGAGACCCAGTACTTC.

V usage is TRBV14 and J usage is TRBJ1-4, with D unclear. The V end was cut by 3 bases, the J end by 8 bases, with 4 bases between. The CDR3 contains 11 residues. Looked up from germline, CDR1 is SGHDN and CDR2 is FVKESK. Written as DNA, the CDR3 is TGTGCCAGCAGCCATGGGGAAAAACTGTTTTTT. This codes for CASSHGEKLFF.

This clonotype turned up a few times. The chain combines TRBV20-1 with TRBJ1-6, with D possibly being TRBD1 (5 bases). Trimming left V 3 bases short and J 3 bases short, with 9 bases between. CDR1 is DFQATT and CDR2 is SNEGSKA in the germline V gene (reference sequence). There are 14 residues in the CDR3. The CDR3: CSASSRDYNSPLHF. The DNA of the CDR3 is TGCAGTGCTAGTTCCAGGGACTATAATTCACCCCTCCACTTT.

The rearrangement joins TRBV5-1 to TRBJ1-6; D unresolved. The germline CDR1 and CDR2 sequences are SGHRS and YFSETQ. Trimming removed 0 bases from V and 8 bases from J, with 12 bases in between. This CDR3 spans 15 amino acids. CDR3 region: CASSLAPVMDSPLHF. CDR3 DNA: TGCGCCAGCAGCTTGGCCCCCGTTATGGATTCACCCCTCCACTTT.

The sample holds a few counts of this clonotype. The chain joins TRBV29-1 to TRBJ2-2; 9 bases are a match to TRBD1. V lost 4 bases, J lost 6 bases, and 0 bases stayed unmatched. CDR1 is SQVTM and CDR2 is ANQGSEA in the germline V gene. The CDR3 spans 12 residues. Written as DNA, the CDR3 is TGCAGCGTTGGACAGGGGGCCGGGGAGCTGTTTTTT. Translated: CSVGQGAGELFF.

The chain's CDR3 is CAISFGQGSSWYGYTF. The CDR3 DNA sequence: TGTGCCATCAGCTTTGGACAGGGGTCCTCTTGGTATGGCTACACCTTC. The chain couples TRBV10-3 to TRBJ1-2; 9 bases map to TRBD1. V was clipped by 6 bases and J by 5 bases; unmatched bases: 13. Germline values: CDR1 ENHRY, CDR2 SYGVKD. This CDR3 comprises 16 residues.

V usage is TRBV4-1 and J usage is TRBJ1-6; D is ambiguous. CDR1 is MGHRA and CDR2 is YSYEKL in the germline V gene. The CDR3 runs 16 residues. V was shortened by 0 bases and J by 6 bases, with 12 bases between the two germline ends. CDR3 sequence reads: CASSQETSRPNSPLHF. The CDR3 DNA is TGCGCCAGCAGCCAAGAGACAAGCCGCCCTAATTCACCCCTCCACTTT.

This clonotype was seen repeatedly, ten times or more. The chain recombines TRBV6-6 with TRBJ2-7; D is unclear. The CDR3 is made up of 13 amino acids. V shed 0 bases and J shed 3 bases, with 6 bases lying between them. Germline V gene lookup returns CDR1 MNHNY and CDR2 SVGAGI (reference sequence). CDR3 nucleotide sequence: TGTGCCAGCAGTTACTCGATTTTCTACGAGCAGTACGTC. Translated, it gives CASSYSIFYEQYV.

The chain has TRBV3-1 and TRBJ2-5; D tentatively reads TRBD1 or TRBD2 (5 bases each). Trimming left V 6 bases short and J 3 bases short, with 23 bases between. CDR3 length: 17 residues. Germline CDR1 and CDR2: LGHDT and YNNKEL (reference sequence). This CDR3 reads CASRRVVGRGPKETQYF. The CDR3 DNA reads as TGTGCCAGCAGAAGGGTAGTGGGCCGGGGACCAAAAGAGACCCAGTACTTC.

This chain joins TRBV27 and TRBJ1-6; no reliable D call. Germline CDR1 MNHEY, CDR2 SMNVEV (reference sequence). Trimming cost V 2 bases and J 4 bases, with 3 bases left between them. This CDR3 has 13 residues. The CDR3 sequence: CASSLGYNSPLHF. CDR3 coding DNA: TGTGCCAGCAGTTTAGGGTATAATTCACCCCTCCACTTT.

This clonotype has a handful of counts. The chain employs TRBV7-2 and TRBJ1-3; no firm D call. Trimming shortened V by 5 bases and J by 2 bases, and 13 bases separated the two germline ends. This CDR3 is 15 amino acids long. Germline CDR1 reads SGHTA; CDR2 reads FQGNSA. CDR3 in DNA: TGTGCCAGCAGCCTAGTCGGCCAGGCTGGAAACACCATATATTTT. Protein: CASSLVGQAGNTIYF.

This chain uses TRBV28 with TRBJ2-5, with 7 bases fitting TRBD1. Germline values: CDR1 MDHEN, CDR2 SYDVKM. The CDR3 covers 14 residues. The J segment lost 0 bases and the V segment lost 5 bases, leaving 3 bases of the junction unmatched. CDR3 residues: CASSLGQYQETQYF. In DNA form, the CDR3 reads TGTGCCAGCAGTCTGGGACAGTACCAAGAGACCCAGTACTTC.

This clonotype was observed a handful of times. The DNA for the CDR3 is TGTGCCTGGAGGGGGACAGGAAATTATGGCTACACCTTC. Its protein is CAWRGTGNYGYTF. The J gene is TRBJ1-2, the V gene TRBV30, with 8 bases aligning to TRBD1. This CDR3 spans 13 amino acids. With 3 bases clipped from V and 5 bases from J, the junction kept 5 bases outside the gene matches. The V gene's germline CDR1 is GTSNPN and CDR2 SVGIG (reference sequence).

The rearrangement uses TRBV6-2 or TRBV6-3 and TRBJ1-6; D is ambiguous. Germline V gene sequence: CDR1 MNHEY, CDR2 SVGEGT. The CDR3 contains 14 residues. V was shortened by 1 base and J by 6 bases, with 7 bases between the two germline ends. In DNA form, the CDR3 reads TGTGCCAGCAGTTACTTCGCTACTAATTCACCCCTCCACTTT. Protein sequence: CASSYFATNSPLHF.

The sample holds a few counts of this clonotype. This chain connects TRBV6-9 to TRBJ2-7; possible D gene TRBD1, 6 bases. Germline lookup yields CDR1 MNHGY and CDR2 SVAAGI. V lost 6 bases and J lost 2, with 23 bases in between. This CDR3 region has 17 residues. As DNA, the CDR3 is TGTGCCAGCAGCCGGGTCTGCGCCGACAGGTCCGCCTACGAGCAGTACGTC. Encoded protein: CASSRVCADRSAYEQYV.